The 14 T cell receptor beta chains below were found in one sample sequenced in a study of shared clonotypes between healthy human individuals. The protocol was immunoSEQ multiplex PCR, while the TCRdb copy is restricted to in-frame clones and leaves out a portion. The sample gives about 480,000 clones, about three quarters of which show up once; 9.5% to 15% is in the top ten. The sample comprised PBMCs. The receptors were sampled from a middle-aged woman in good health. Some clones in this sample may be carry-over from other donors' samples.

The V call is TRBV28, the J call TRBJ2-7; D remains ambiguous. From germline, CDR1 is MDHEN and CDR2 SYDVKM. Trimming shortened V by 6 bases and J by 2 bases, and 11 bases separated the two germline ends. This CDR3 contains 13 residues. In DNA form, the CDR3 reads TGTGCCAGCAGCATAGGACGGACCTACGAGCAGTACTTC. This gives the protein CASSIGRTYEQYF.

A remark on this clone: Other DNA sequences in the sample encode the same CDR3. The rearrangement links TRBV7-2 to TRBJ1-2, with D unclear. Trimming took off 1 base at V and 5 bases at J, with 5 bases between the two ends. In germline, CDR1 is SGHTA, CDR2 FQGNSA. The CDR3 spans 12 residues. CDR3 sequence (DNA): TGTGCCAGCAGCTTAGGGGGTTATGGCTACACCTTC. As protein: CASSLGGYGYTF.

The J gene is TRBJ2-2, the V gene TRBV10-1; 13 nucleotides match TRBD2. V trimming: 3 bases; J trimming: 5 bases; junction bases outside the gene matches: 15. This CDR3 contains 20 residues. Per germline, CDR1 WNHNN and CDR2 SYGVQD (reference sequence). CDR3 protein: CASSDIIGTSGIVTTGELFF. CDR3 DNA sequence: TGCGCCAGCAGTGATATTATAGGGACTAGCGGGATCGTGACTACCGGGGAGCTGTTTTTT.

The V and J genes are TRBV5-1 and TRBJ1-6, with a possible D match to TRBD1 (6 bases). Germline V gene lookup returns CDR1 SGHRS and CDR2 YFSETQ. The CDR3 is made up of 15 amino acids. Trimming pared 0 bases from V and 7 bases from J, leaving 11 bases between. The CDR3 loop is CASSLGTDSNSPLHF. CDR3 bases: TGCGCCAGCAGCTTGGGGACAGATTCGAATTCACCCCTCCACTTT.

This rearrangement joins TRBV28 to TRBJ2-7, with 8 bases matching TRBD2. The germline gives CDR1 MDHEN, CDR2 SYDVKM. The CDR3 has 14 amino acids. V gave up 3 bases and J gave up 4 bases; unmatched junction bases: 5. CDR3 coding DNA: TGTGCCAGCAGTTTCGAGCGGGAGACGTACGAGCAGTACTTC. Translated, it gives CASSFERETYEQYF.

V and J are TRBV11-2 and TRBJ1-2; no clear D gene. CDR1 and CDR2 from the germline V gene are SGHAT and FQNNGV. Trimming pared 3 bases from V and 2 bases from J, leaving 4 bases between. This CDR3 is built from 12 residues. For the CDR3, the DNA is TGTGCCAGCAGCTTTGGGAACTATGGCTACACCTTC. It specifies CASSFGNYGYTF.

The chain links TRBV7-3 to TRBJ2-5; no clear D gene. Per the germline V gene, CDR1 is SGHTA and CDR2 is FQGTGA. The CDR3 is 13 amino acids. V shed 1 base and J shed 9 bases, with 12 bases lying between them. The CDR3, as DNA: TGTGCCAGCAGCTTAAGCCTAGTCGGCCCCCAGTACTTC. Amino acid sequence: CASSLSLVGPQYF.

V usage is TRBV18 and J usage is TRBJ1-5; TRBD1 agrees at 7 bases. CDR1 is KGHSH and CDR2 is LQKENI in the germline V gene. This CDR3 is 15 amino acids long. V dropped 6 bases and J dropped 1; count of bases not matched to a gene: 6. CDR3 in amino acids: CASSSGQTSNQPQHF. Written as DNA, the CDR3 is TGTGCCAGCTCGTCGGGACAGACAAGCAATCAGCCCCAGCATTTT.

CDR3 sequence: CASSLHDTISGNTIYF. In DNA form, the CDR3 reads TGTGCCAGCAGCTTGCATGACACCATCTCTGGAAACACCATATATTTT. The chain has TRBV7-9 and TRBJ1-3, with unresolved D. The V end was cut by 3 bases, the J end by 0 bases, with 12 bases between. CDR1 and CDR2 from the germline V gene are SEHNR and FQNEAQ (reference sequence). The CDR3 contains 16 residues. Variable domain in full (rest from reference TRBV7-9 and TRBJ1-3): DTGVSQNPRHKITKRGQNVTFRCDPISEHNRLYWYRQTLGQGPEFLTYFQNEAQLEKSRLLSDRFSAERPKGSFSTLEIQRTEQGDSAMYLCASSLHDTISGNTIYFGEGSWLTVV.

The CDR3 region is CASSLGHPDQPQHF. DNA for the CDR3: TGCGCCAGCAGCTTGGGACATCCGGATCAGCCCCAGCATTTT. The chain recombines TRBV5-1 with TRBJ1-5; D is unresolved. The CDR3 covers 14 residues. Per the germline V gene, CDR1 is SGHRS and CDR2 is YFSETQ. V lost 0 bases and J 5 bases, leaving 9 bases between the germline ends.

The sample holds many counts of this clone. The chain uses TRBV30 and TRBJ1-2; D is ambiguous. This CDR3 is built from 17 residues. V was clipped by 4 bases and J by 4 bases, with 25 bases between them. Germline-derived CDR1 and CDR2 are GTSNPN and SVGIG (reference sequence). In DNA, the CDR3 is TGTGCCTGGACCTTTAGGGAGTACCGCCTCGCCGGCTATGGCTACACCTTC. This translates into CAWTFREYRLAGYGYTF. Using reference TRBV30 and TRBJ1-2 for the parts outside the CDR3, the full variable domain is SQTIHQWPATLVQPVGSPLSLECTVEGTSNPNLYWYRQAAGRGLQLLFYSVGIGQISSEVPQNLSASRPQDRQFILSSKKLLLSDSGFYLCAWTFREYRLAGYGYTFGSGTRLTVV.

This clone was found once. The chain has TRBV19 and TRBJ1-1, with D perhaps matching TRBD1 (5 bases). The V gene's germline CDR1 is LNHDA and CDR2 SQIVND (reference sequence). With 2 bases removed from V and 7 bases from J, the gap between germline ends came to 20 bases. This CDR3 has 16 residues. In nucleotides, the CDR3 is TGTGCCAGTAGTATAATATCTGGAGGGGCAAACGATGAAGCTTTCTTT. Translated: CASSIISGGANDEAFF.

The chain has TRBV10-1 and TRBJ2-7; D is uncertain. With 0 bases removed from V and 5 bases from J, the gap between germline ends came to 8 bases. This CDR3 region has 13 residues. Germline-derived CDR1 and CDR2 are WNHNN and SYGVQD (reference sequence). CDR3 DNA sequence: TGCGCCAGCAGTGAGTCTGGCCGAAACGAGCAGTACTTC. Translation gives CASSESGRNEQYF.

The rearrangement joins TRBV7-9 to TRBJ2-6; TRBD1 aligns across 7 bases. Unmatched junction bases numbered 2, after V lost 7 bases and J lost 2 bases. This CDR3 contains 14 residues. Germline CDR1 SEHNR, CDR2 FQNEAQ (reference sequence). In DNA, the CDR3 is TGTGCCAGCAACACAGGGGCTGGGGCCAACGTCCTGACTTTC. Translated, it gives CASNTGAGANVLTF.